This T cell receptor beta chain was captured by sequencing in a study of cytomegalovirus exposure and HLA in healthy donors. Study-wide findings and caveats: Later work showed greater clonal expansion in HLA-associated TCR beta chains than in equally common others. A missense variant in DCLRE1C was later tied to TCR beta V- and J-gene trimming. There were some public TCRs occurring in many donors, but most TCR sequences were rare.

The PCR used 60 Vbeta and 13 Jbeta primers. Per the authors' pipeline: Later, an analysis found tens of millions of unique TCR beta chains, and 8.5 million to 12 million of these were shared. The data were produced by immunoSEQ multiplex PCR, yet TCRdb's version contains in-frame clones alone and is incomplete. That table is the source of V, J and clone size, and D and trimming were worked out from the DNA. The sample includes 180,000 or so clones, roughly four fifths of them seen just once. The CDR3 sequence is 14 residues long. The V gene's germline CDR1 is SNHLY and CDR2 FYNNEI. The V gene lost 3 bases and the J gene lost 3 bases, with 8 bases spanning the gap. Details on this clone: Its antigen is still unknown.

The chain uses TRBV2 and TRBJ1-4, with D perhaps matching TRBD1 (6 bases). This TCR derives from a woman between 50 and 59 years old in good health and CMV-seropositive. Sequencing input: PBMCs. CDR3 region: CASSDRGANEKLFF. The CDR3 DNA follows: TGTGCCAGCAGTGACAGGGGTGCTAATGAAAAACTGTTTTTT.